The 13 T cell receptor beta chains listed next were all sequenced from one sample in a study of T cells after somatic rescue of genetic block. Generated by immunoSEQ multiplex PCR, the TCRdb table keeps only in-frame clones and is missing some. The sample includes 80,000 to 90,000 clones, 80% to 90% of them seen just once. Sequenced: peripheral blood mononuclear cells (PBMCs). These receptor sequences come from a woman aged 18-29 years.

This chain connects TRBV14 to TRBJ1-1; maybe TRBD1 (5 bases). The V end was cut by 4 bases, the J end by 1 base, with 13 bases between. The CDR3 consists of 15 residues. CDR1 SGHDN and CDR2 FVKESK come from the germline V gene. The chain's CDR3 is CASSPFPGENTEAFF. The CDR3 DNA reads TGTGCCAGCAGCCCGTTTCCGGGGGAGAACACTGAAGCTTTCTTT.

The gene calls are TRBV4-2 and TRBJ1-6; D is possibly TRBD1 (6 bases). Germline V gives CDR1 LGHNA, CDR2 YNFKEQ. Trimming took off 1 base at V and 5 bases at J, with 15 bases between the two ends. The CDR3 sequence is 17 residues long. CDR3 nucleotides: TGTGCCAGCAGCCAAGTGGGTGGGGACATCGATAATTCACCCCTCCACTTT. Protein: CASSQVGGDIDNSPLHF.

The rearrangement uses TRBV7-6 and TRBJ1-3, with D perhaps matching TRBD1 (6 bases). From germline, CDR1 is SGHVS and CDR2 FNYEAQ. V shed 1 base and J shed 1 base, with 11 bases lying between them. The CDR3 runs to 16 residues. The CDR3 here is CASSLGGRGSGNTIYF. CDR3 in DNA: TGTGCCAGCAGCTTAGGGGGCAGGGGATCTGGAAACACCATATATTTT.

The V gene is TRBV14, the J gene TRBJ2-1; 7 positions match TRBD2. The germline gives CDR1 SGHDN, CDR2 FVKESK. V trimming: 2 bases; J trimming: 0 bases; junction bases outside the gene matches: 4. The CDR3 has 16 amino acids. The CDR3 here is CASSQLAVSSYNEQFF. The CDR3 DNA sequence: TGTGCCAGCAGCCAACTAGCGGTTAGCTCCTACAATGAGCAGTTCTTC.

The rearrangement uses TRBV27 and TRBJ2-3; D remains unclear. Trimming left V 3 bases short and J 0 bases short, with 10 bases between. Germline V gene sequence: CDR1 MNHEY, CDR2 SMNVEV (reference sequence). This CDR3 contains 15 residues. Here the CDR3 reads CASSFRRISTDTQYF. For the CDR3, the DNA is TGTGCCAGCAGTTTCCGGCGGATAAGCACAGATACGCAGTATTTT.

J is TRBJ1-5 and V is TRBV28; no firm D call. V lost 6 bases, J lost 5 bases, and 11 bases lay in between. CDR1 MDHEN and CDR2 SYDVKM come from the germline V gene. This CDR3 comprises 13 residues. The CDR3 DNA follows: TGTGCCAGCAGCTCCATGGGAGATCAGCCCCAGCATTTT. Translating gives CASSSMGDQPQHF. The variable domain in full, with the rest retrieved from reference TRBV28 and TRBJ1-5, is DVKVTQSSRYLVKRTGEKVFLECVQDMDHENMFWYRQDPGLGLRLIYFSYDVKMKEKGDIPEGYSVSREKKERFSLILESASTNQTSMYLCASSSMGDQPQHFGDGTRLSIL.

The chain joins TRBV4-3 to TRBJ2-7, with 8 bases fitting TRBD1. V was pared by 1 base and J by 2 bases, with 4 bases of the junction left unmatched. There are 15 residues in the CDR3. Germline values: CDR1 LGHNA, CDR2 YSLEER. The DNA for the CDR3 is TGCGCCAGCAGCCAAGGGACAGGGTTAACCTACGAGCAGTACTTC. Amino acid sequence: CASSQGTGLTYEQYF.

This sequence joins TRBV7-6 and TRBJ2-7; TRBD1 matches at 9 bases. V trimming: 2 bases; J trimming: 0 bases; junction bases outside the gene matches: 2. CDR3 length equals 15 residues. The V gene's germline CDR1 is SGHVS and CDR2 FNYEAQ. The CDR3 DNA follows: TGTGCCAGCAGCTTATCGACAGGGGGCTCCTACGAGCAGTACTTC. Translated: CASSLSTGGSYEQYF.

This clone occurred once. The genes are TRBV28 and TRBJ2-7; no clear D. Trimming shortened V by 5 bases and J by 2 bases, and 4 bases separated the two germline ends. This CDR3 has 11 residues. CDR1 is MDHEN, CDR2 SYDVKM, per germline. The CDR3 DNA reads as TGTGCCAGCAGTACTACCTACGAGCAGTACTTC. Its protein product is CASSTTYEQYF.

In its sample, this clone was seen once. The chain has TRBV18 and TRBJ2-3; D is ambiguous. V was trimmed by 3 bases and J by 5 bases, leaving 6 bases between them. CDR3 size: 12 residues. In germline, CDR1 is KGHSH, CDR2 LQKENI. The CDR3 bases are TGTGCCAGCTCACCTAACCGAGATACGCAGTATTTT. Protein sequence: CASSPNRDTQYF.

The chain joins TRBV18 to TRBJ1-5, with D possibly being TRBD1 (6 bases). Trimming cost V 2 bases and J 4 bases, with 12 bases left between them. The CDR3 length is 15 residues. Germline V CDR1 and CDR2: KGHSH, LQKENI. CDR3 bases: TGTGCCAGCTCACCAAGGGGGGCTGATAATCAGCCCCAGCATTTT. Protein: CASSPRGADNQPQHF.

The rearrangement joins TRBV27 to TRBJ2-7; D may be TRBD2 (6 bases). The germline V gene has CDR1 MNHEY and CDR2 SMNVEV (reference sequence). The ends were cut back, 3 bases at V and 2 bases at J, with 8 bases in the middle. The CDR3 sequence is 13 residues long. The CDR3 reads CASSFGSTYEQYF. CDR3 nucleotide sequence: TGTGCCAGCAGTTTCGGGAGCACCTACGAGCAGTACTTC.

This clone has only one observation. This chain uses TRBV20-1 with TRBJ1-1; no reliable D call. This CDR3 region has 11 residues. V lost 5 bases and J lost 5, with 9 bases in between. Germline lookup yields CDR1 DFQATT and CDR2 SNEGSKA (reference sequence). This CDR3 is CSADLRTEAFF. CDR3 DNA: TGCAGTGCTGACCTAAGAACTGAAGCTTTCTTT.